This T cell receptor beta chain was documented in a study of T cells expressing NK-cell markers. Germline V gene sequence: CDR1 MNHEY, CDR2 SMNVEV (reference sequence). This CDR3 contains 14 residues. TCRdb re-called the 5' RACE reads; every CDR3 protein appears as one record, without DNA. The specimen's table records 500,000 to 600,000 distinct CDR3 sequences. The sequencing input was blood T cells: a sorted CD56 or NKG2C T cell subset, CD4+ or CD8+ T cells, or bulk PBMC T cells (not recorded which). This receptor was obtained from a man between 18 and 35 years old in good health. J is TRBJ2-7 and V is TRBV27; without DNA, the TCRdb call of TRBD1 cannot be checked. This CDR3 reads CASSQWAGGDEQYF.